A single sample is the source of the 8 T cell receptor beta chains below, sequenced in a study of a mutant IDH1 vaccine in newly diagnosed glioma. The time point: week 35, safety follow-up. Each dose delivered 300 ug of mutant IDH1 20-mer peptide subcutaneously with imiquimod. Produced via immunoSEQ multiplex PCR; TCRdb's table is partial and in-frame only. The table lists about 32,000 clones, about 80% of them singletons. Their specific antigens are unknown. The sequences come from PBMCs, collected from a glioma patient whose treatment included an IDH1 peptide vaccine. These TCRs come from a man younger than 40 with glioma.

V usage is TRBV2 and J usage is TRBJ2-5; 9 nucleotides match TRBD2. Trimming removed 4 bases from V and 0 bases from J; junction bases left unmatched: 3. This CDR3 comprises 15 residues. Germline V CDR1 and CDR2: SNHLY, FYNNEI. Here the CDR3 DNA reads TGTGCCAGCAGTGGGATAGCGGGGGACCAAGAGACCCAGTACTTC. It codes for CASSGIAGDQETQYF.

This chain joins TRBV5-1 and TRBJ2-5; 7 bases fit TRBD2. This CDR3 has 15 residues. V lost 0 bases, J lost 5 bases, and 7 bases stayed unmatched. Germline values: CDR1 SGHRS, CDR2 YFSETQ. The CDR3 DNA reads TGCGCCAGCAGCTTGGCGTCCAACGGGGGGGAGACCCAGTACTTC. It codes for CASSLASNGGETQYF.

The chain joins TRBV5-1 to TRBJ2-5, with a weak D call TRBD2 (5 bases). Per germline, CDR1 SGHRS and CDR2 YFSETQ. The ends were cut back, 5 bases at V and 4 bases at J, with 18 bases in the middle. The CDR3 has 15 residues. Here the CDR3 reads CASRDSTLVGETQYF. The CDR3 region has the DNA TGCGCCAGCAGGGACTCCACCCTAGTGGGAGAGACCCAGTACTTC.

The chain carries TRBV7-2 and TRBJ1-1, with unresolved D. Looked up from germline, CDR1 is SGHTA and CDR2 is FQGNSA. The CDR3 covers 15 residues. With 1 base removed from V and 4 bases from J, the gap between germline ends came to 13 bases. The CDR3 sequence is CASSLGEGPSTEAFF. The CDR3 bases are TGTGCCAGCAGCTTAGGAGAAGGGCCGAGCACTGAAGCTTTCTTT. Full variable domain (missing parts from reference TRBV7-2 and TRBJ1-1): GAGVSQSPSNKVTEKGKDVELRCDPISGHTALYWYRQSLGQGLEFLIYFQGNSAPDKSGLPSDRFSAERTGGSVSTLTIQRTQQEDSAVYLCASSLGEGPSTEAFFGQGTRLTVV.

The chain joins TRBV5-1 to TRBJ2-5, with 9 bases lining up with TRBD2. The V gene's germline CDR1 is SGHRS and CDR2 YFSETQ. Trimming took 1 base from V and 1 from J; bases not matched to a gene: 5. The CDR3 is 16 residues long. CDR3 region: CASSLSSGAIQETQYF. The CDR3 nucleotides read TGCGCCAGCAGCTTGTCTAGCGGGGCTATCCAAGAGACCCAGTACTTC. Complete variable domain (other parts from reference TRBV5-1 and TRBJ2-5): KAGVTQTPRYLIKTRGQQVTLSCSPISGHRSVSWYQQTPGQGLQFLFEYFSETQRNKGNFPGRFSGRQFSNSRSEMNVSTLELGDSALYLCASSLSSGAIQETQYFGPGTRLLVL.

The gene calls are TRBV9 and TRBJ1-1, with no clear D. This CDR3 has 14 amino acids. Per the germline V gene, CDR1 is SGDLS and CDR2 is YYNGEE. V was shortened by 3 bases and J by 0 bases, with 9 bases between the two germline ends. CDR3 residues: CASSGAPMNTEAFF. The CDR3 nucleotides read TGTGCCAGCAGCGGCGCCCCCATGAACACTGAAGCTTTCTTT.

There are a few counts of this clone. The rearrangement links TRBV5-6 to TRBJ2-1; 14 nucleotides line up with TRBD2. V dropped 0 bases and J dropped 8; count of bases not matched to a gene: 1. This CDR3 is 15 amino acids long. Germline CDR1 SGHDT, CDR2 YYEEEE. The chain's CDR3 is CASSLGLAGGDEQFF. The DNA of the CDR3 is TGTGCCAGCAGCTTGGGACTAGCGGGAGGGGATGAGCAGTTCTTC.

The CDR3, as DNA: TGTGCCAGCAGTGAAAAAACAGGGAGGGACTATGGCTACACCTTC. Encoded protein: CASSEKTGRDYGYTF. The chain has TRBV2 and TRBJ1-2, with a possible D match to TRBD1 (6 bases). V lost 2 bases, J lost 3 bases, and 13 bases lay in between. The CDR3 is made up of 15 amino acids. Germline values: CDR1 SNHLY, CDR2 FYNNEI. Combining the CDR3 with reference TRBV2 and TRBJ1-2 gives the whole variable domain EPEVTQTPSHQVTQMGQEVILRCVPISNHLYFYWYRQILGQKVEFLVSFYNNEISEKSEIFDDQFSVERPDGSNFTLKIRSTKLEDSAMYFCASSEKTGRDYGYTFGSGTRLTVV.